The clone carrying this T cell receptor (beta chain) was found many times. Its antigen is as yet unknown. This sample was taken from a study of T cell repertoires in cytomegalovirus infection. Whole-study findings and limits: Identification of carriers of CMV plus the relevant HLA was performed using cumulative public TCR beta family frequency.

TCRdb reanalysed the reads using MiXCR and keeps one entry per CDR3 protein. The sample comprises about 260,000 distinct CDR3 sequences, over 8% of which are singletons, and about 15% rests with the top ten. Sequenced material: PBMCs. The clonotype was recovered from a human donor in good health (CMV status not recorded). Some clones in this sample may be carry-over from other donors' samples.

This CDR3 is CAISRTITFSYNEQFF. CDR3 nucleotides: TGTGCCATCAGCCGAACTATAACATTCTCCTACAATGAGCAGTTCTTC. This sequence joins TRBV10-3 and TRBJ2-1; D is uncertain. CDR3 length: 16 residues. From germline, CDR1 is ENHRY and CDR2 SYGVKD. V lost 6 bases and J 0 bases, leaving 15 bases between the germline ends.